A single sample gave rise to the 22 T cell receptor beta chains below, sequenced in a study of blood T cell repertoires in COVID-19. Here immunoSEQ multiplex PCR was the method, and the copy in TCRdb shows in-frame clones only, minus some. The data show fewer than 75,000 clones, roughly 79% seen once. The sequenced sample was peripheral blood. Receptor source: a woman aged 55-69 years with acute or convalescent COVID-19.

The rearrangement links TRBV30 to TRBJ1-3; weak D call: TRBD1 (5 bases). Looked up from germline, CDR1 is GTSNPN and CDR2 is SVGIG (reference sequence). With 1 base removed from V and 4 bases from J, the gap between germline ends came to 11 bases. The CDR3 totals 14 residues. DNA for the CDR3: TGTGCCTGGAGTGCGGCAGGGTTCGGAAACACCATATATTTT. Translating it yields CAWSAAGFGNTIYF.

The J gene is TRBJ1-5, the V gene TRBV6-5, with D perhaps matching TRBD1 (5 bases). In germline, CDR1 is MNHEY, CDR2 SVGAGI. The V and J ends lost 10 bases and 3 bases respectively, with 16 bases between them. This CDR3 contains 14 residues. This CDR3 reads CATDILGPNQPQHF. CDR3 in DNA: TGTGCCACGGACATCCTCGGCCCCAATCAGCCCCAGCATTTT.

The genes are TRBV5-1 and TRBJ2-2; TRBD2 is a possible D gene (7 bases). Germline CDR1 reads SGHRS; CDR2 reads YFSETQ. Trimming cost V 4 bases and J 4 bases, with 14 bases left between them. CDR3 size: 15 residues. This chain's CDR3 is CASSRGGHSTGELFF. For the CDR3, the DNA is TGCGCCAGCAGCAGGGGGGGACACAGCACCGGGGAGCTGTTTTTT.

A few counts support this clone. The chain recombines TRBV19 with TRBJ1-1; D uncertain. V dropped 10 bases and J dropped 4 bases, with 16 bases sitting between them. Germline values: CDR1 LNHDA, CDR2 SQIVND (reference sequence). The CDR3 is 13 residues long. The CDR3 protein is CAIIGEWGTEAFF. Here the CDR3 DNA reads TGTGCCATCATCGGGGAATGGGGCACTGAAGCTTTCTTT.

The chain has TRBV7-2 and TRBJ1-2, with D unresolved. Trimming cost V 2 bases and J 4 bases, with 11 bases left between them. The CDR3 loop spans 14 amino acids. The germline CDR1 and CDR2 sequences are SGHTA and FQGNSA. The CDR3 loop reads CASSLHPRSYGYTF. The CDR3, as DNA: TGTGCCAGCAGCTTACATCCCAGGTCCTATGGCTACACCTTC. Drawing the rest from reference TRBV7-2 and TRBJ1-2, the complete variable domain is GAGVSQSPSNKVTEKGKDVELRCDPISGHTALYWYRQSLGQGLEFLIYFQGNSAPDKSGLPSDRFSAERTGGSVSTLTIQRTQQEDSAVYLCASSLHPRSYGYTFGSGTRLTVV.

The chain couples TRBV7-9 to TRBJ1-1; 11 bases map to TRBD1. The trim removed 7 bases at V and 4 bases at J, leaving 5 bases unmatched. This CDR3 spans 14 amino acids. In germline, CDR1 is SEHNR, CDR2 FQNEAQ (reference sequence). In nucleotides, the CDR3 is TGTGCCAGCAACTCCGGGACAGGGGGCACTGAAGCTTTCTTT. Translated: CASNSGTGGTEAFF.

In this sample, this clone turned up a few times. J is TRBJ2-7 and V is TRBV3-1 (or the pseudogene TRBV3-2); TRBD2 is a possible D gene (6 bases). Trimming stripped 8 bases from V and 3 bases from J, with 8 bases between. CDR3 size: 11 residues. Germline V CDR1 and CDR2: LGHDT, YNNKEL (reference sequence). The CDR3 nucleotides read TGTGCCAGCGGGGGGATCTACGAGCAGTACTTC. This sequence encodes CASGGIYEQYF.

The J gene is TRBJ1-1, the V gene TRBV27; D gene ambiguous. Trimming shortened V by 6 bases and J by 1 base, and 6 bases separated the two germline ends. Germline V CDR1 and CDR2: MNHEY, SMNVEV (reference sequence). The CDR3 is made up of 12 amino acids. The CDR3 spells CASSRRNTEAFF. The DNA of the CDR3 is TGTGCCAGCAGCCGTCGGAACACTGAAGCTTTCTTT.

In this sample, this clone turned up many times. CDR3 DNA sequence: TGTGCCAGCAGTGAAGCGTCAGGGTATAGCAATCAGCCCCAGCATTTT. Translation gives CASSEASGYSNQPQHF. V and J are TRBV2 and TRBJ1-5; a weak D match, TRBD1 (5 bases). With 0 bases removed from V and 0 bases from J, the gap between germline ends came to 9 bases. Germline lookup yields CDR1 SNHLY and CDR2 FYNNEI. The CDR3 is made up of 16 amino acids.

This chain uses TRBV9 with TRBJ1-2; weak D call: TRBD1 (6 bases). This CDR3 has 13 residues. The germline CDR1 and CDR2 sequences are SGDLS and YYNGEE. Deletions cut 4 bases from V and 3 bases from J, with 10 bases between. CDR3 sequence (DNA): TGTGCCAGCAGCCCCAGACAGGACTATGGCTACACCTTC. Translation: CASSPRQDYGYTF. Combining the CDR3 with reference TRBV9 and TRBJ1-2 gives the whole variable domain DSGVTQTPKHLITATGQRVTLRCSPRSGDLSVYWYQQSLDQGLQFLIQYYNGEERAKGNILERFSAQQFPDLHSELNLSSLELGDSALYFCASSPRQDYGYTFGSGTRLTVV.

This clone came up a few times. In nucleotides, the CDR3 is TGTGCCAGCAGCTCCGGGGGGCTAATTGAAAAACTGTTTTTT. It yields the protein CASSSGGLIEKLFF. V usage is TRBV5-5 and J usage is TRBJ1-4, with D maybe TRBD1 (6 bases). Germline CDR1 is SGHKS and CDR2 is YYEKEE (reference sequence). Between the trimmed V and J ends, which lost 3 bases and 7 bases, there was a span of 13 bases. There are 14 residues in the CDR3.

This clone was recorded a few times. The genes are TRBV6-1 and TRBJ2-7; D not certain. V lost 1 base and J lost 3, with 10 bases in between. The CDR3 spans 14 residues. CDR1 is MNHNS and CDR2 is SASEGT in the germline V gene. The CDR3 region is CASSEVTAVYEQYF. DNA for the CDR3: TGTGCCAGCAGTGAAGTGACGGCGGTCTACGAGCAGTACTTC.

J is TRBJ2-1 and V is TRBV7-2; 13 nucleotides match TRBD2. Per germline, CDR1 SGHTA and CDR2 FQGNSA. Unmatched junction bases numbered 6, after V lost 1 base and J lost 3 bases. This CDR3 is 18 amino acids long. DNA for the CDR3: TGTGCCAGCAGCTTAGGACTAGCGGGGGGCCTTGGCTACAATGAGCAGTTCTTC. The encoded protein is CASSLGLAGGLGYNEQFF.

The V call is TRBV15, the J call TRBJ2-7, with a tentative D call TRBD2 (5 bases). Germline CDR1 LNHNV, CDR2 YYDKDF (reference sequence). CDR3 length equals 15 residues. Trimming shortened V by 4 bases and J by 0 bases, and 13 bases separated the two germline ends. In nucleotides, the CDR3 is TGTGCCACCAGCAACAGCATGGGGAGCTCCTACGAGCAGTACTTC. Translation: CATSNSMGSSYEQYF.

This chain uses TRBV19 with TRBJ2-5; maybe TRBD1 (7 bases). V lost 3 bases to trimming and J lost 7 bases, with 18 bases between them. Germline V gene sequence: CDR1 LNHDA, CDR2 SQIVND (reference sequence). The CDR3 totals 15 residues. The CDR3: CASSMEGAIRGTQYF. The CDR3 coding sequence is TGTGCCAGTAGTATGGAGGGGGCGATTCGAGGGACCCAGTACTTC.

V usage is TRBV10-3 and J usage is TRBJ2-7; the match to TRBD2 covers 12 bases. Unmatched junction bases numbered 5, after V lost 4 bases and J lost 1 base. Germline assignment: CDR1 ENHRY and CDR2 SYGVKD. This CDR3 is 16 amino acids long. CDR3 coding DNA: TGTGCCATCAGTGGGGCTAGCGGGGGGGCATCCTACGAGCAGTACTTC. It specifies CAISGASGGASYEQYF.

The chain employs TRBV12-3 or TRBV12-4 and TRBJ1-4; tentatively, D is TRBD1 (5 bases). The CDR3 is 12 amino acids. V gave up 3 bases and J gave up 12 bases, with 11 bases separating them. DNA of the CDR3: TGTGCCAGCAGTTTCCGACAGATCCAACTGTTTTTT. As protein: CASSFRQIQLFF.

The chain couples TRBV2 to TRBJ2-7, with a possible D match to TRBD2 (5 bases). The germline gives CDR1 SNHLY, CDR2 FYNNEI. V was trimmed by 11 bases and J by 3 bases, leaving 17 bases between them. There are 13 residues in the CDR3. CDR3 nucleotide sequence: TGTGCCTCAAGTGAGGGTGTGGGCTACGAGCAGTACTTC. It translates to CASSEGVGYEQYF.

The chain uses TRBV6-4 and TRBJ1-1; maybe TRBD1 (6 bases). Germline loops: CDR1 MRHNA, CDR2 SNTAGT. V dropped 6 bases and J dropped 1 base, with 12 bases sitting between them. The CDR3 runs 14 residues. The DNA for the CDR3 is TGTGCCAGCAGAGCGGACAGAACGAACACTGAAGCTTTCTTT. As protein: CASRADRTNTEAFF.

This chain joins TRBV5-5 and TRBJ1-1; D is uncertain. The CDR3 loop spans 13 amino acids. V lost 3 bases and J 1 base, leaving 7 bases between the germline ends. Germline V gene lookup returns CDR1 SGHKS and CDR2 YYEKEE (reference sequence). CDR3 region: CASSSIQNTEAFF. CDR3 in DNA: TGTGCCAGCAGCTCAATCCAGAACACTGAAGCTTTCTTT.

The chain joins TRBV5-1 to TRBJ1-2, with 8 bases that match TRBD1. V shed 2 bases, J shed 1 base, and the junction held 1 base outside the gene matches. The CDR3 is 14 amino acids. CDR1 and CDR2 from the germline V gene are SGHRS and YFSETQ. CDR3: CASSFRGLNYGYTF. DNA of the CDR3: TGCGCCAGCAGCTTCAGGGGGCTTAACTATGGCTACACCTTC.

CDR3 nucleotide sequence: TGTGCCAGCAGCTTATCGGGGGGCGGGACTTATGGCTACACCTTC. The encoded protein is CASSLSGGGTYGYTF. V usage is TRBV7-9 and J usage is TRBJ1-2, with D maybe TRBD1 (6 bases). V was clipped by 2 bases and J by 5 bases, with 15 bases between them. Germline lookup yields CDR1 SEHNR and CDR2 FQNEAQ (reference sequence). CDR3 length: 15 amino acids.